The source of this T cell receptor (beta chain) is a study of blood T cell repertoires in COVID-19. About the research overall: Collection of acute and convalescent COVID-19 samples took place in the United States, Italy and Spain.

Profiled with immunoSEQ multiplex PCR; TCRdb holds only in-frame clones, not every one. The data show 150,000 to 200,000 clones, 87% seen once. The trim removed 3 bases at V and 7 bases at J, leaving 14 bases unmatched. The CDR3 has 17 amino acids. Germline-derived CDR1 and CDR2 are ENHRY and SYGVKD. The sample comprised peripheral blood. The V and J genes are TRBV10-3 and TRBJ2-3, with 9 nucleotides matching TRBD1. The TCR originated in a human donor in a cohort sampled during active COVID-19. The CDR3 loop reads CAISESARGTGPYTQYF. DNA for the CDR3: TGTGCCATCAGTGAATCAGCTAGAGGGACAGGGCCATATACGCAGTATTTT.